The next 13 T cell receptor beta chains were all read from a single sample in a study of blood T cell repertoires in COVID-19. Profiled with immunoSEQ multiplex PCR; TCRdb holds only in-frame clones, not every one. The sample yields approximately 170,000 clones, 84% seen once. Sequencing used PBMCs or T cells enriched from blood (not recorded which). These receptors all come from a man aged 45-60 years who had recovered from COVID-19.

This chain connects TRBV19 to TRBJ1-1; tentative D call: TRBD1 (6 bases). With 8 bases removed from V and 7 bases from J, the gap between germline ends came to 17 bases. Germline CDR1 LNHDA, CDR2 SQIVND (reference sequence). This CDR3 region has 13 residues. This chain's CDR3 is CASLGGRTGEAFF. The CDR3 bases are TGTGCCAGTTTGGGGGGGCGAACCGGTGAAGCTTTCTTT.

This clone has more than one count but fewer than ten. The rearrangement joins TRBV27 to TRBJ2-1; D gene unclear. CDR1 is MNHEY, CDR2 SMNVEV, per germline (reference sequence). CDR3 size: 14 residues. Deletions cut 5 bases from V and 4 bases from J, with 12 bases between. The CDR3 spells CASSPPGRYNEQFF. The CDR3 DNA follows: TGTGCCAGCAGTCCCCCAGGCAGGTACAATGAGCAGTTCTTC.

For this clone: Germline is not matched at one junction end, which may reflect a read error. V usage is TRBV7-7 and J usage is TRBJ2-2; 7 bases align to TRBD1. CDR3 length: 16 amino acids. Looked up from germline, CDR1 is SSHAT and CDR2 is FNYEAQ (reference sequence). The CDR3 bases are TGTGCTAGCAGCTTAAAAGGACAGGCCAACACCGGGGAGCTGTTTTTT. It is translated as CASSLKGQANTGELFF.

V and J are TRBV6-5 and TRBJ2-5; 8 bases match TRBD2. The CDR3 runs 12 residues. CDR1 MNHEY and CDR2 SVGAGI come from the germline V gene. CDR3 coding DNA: TGTGCGGTAGCGGGGATACAAGAGACCCAGTACTTC. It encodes CAVAGIQETQYF.

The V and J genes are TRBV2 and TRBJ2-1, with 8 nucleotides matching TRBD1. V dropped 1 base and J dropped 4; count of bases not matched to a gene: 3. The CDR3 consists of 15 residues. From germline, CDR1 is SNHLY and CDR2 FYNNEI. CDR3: CASSEEDRGYNEQFF. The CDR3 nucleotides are TGTGCCAGCAGTGAAGAAGACAGGGGTTACAATGAGCAGTTCTTC.

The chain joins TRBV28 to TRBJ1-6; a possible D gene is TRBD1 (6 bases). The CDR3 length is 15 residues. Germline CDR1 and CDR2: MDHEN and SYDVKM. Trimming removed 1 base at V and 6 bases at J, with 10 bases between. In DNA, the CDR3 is TGTGCCAGCAGTTTATACCCGGACAGTAATTCACCCCTCCACTTT. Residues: CASSLYPDSNSPLHF.

CDR3 nucleotide sequence: TGTGCCAGCAGCTTATCGGGGGAGTACACTGAAGCTTTCTTT. Amino acid sequence: CASSLSGEYTEAFF. The chain has TRBV11-3 and TRBJ1-1; a possible D gene is TRBD1 (5 bases). V was clipped by 2 bases and J by 3 bases, with 10 bases between them. The CDR3 length is 14 residues. The V gene's germline CDR1 is SGHNT and CDR2 YENEEA.

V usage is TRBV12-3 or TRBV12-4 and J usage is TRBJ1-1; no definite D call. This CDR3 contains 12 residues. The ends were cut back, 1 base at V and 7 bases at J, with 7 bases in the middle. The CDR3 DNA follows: TGTGCCAGCAGTTTAGGGACTGTTGAAGCTTTCTTT. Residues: CASSLGTVEAFF.

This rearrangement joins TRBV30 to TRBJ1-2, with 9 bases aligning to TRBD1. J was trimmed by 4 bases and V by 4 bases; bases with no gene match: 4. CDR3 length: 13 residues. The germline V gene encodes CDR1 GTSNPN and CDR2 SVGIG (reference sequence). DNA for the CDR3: TGTGCCTGGAACAGGGGGCTTGTCTATGGCTACACCTTC. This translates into CAWNRGLVYGYTF.

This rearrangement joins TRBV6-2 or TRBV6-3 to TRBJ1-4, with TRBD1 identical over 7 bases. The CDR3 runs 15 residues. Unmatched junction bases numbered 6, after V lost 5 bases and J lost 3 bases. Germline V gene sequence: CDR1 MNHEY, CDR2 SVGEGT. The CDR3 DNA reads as TGTGCCAGCAGTAGACACGGGACAGCTAATGAAAAACTGTTTTTT. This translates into CASSRHGTANEKLFF.

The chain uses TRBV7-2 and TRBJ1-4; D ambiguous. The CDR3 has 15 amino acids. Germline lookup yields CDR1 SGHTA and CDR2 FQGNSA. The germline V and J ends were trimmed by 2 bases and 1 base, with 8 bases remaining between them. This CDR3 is CASSLSGVTNEKLFF. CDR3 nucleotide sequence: TGTGCCAGCAGCTTATCCGGGGTAACTAATGAAAAACTGTTTTTT.

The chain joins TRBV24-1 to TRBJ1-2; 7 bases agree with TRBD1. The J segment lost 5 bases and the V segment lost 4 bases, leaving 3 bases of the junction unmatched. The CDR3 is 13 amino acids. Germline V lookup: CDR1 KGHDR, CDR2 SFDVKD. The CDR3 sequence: CATSDRTGYGYTF. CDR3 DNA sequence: TGTGCCACCAGTGACCGGACAGGTTATGGCTACACCTTC.

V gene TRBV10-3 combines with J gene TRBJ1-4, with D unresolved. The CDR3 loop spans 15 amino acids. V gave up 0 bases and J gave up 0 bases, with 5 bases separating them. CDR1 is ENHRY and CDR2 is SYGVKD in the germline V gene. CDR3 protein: CAISESLSTNEKLFF. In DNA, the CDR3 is TGTGCCATCAGTGAGTCTCTGTCAACTAATGAAAAACTGTTTTTT.